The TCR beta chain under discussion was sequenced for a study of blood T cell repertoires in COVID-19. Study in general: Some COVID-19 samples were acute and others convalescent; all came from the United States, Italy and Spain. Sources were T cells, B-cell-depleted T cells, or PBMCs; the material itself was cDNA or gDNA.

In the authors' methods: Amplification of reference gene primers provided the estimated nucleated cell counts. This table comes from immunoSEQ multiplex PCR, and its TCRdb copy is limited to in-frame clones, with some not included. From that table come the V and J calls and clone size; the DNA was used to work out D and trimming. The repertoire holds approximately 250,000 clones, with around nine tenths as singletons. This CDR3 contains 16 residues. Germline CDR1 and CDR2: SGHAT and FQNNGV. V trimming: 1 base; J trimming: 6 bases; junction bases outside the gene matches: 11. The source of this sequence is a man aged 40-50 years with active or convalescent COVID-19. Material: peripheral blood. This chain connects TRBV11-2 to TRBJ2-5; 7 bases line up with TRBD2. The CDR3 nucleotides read TGTGCCAGCAGCTTAGTCGGCGGGGGAATCGGGCAGACCCAGTACTTC. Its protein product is CASSLVGGGIGQTQYF.